What follows describes a single TCR beta chain. Its target is unknown. The second PCR ran about 6 to 12 cycles with a sample-barcoded 5' primer and J-beta primers. TCRdb re-derived calls from the 5' RACE reads in MiXCR, one entry per CDR3 protein. This repertoire shows hundreds of thousands of distinct CDR3 sequences, roughly 43% found once; its top ten account for roughly an eighth. These data belong to a study of blood T cells in healthy people across ages. Study-level findings and limits: Across the age range, TCR beta diversity per million T cells fell in a roughly linear way.

The V end was cut by 6 bases, the J end by 5 bases, with 10 bases between. This CDR3 comprises 12 residues. Researchers report isolating at least 7 million PBMCs per sample. Each sample provided at least 6 micrograms of extracted total RNA. This chain joins TRBV12-3 or TRBV12-4 and TRBJ1-2, with D unresolved. This TCR was sampled from a man younger than 40 in good health. The sample consisted of blood. The CDR3 loop reads CASSYMEYGYTF. Here the CDR3 DNA reads TGTGCCAGCAGCTACATGGAGTATGGCTACACCTTC.